These 9 T cell receptor beta chains were sequenced from one sample in a study of blood T cell repertoires in COVID-19. Clones were read by immunoSEQ multiplex PCR, and TCRdb kept only the in-frame ones, dropping some. The table lists approximately 440,000 clones, about 91% of them singletons. The sample was peripheral blood. These receptor sequences come from a woman aged 45-60 years with COVID-19, enrolled during active disease.

The chain uses TRBV5-5 and TRBJ1-5, with D possibly being TRBD1 (5 bases). Trimming took 0 bases from V and 4 from J, leaving 8 bases between them. Germline V lookup: CDR1 SGHKS, CDR2 YYEKEE (reference sequence). This CDR3 region has 14 residues. This CDR3 is CASSLEGPNQPQHF. Written as DNA, the CDR3 is TGTGCCAGCAGCTTGGAGGGGCCAAATCAGCCCCAGCATTTT. Combining the CDR3 with reference TRBV5-5 and TRBJ1-5 gives the whole variable domain DAGVTQSPTHLIKTRGQQVTLRCSPISGHKSVSWYQQVLGQGPQFIFQYYEKEERGRGNFPDRFSARQFPNYSSELNVNALLLGDSALYLCASSLEGPNQPQHFGDGTRLSIL.

This clone turned up a few times. V usage is TRBV2 and J usage is TRBJ2-7; a weak D match, TRBD1 (5 bases). Trimming stripped 8 bases from V and 3 bases from J, with 14 bases between. The CDR3 extends over 13 amino acids. Germline V gene data show CDR1 as SNHLY and CDR2 as FYNNEI. DNA for the CDR3: TGTGCCAGCGAATCAGGGTCAGGCTACGAGCAGTACTTC. Encoded protein: CASESGSGYEQYF.

Written as DNA, the CDR3 is TGTGCCAGCAGCTTAGACGGTCGCGAGCAGTACTTC. Amino acid sequence: CASSLDGREQYF. The chain recombines TRBV7-8 with TRBJ2-7; unclear D gene. CDR1 and CDR2 (germline): SGHVS, FQNEAQ. The CDR3 consists of 12 residues. Trimming took 1 base from V and 6 from J, leaving 7 bases between them.

This chain links TRBV9 with TRBJ2-2; the match to TRBD1 covers 10 bases. Losses at the gene ends were 6 bases for V and 3 bases for J; bases not matched to a gene: 5. Germline V lookup: CDR1 SGDLS, CDR2 YYNGEE. This CDR3 spans 15 amino acids. CDR3 in amino acids: CASTDRGRDTGELFF. The CDR3, as DNA: TGTGCCAGCACCGACAGGGGGCGCGACACCGGGGAGCTGTTTTTT.

This clone appeared once. The CDR3 DNA reads TGTGCCAGCAGCCCGCTGGGGGCAGGTCTTAATTCACCCCTCCACTTT. This encodes CASSPLGAGLNSPLHF. The chain couples TRBV7-2 to TRBJ1-6, with D possibly TRBD1 on 6 matching bases. CDR3 length: 16 amino acids. Germline-derived CDR1 and CDR2 are SGHTA and FQGNSA. V lost 5 bases and J 6 bases, leaving 17 bases between the germline ends.

This sequence joins TRBV18 and TRBJ1-3; no definite D call. The V gene's germline CDR1 is KGHSH and CDR2 LQKENI. Trimming took 3 bases from V and 0 from J, leaving 9 bases between them. The CDR3 sequence is 15 residues long. The CDR3: CASSPDGNSGNTIYF. The CDR3 DNA reads TGTGCCAGCTCACCGGACGGGAACTCTGGAAACACCATATATTTT.

The chain links TRBV10-3 to TRBJ2-5; perhaps TRBD1 as D (5 bases). V was clipped by 1 base and J by 4 bases, with 7 bases between them. This CDR3 contains 13 residues. CDR1 and CDR2 (germline): ENHRY, SYGVKD. The CDR3: CAISEYQGETQYF. The CDR3 bases are TGTGCCATCAGTGAGTACCAGGGAGAGACCCAGTACTTC.

The V and J genes are TRBV7-2 and TRBJ1-2; 9 nucleotides agree with TRBD1. Germline V gene sequence: CDR1 SGHTA, CDR2 FQGNSA. This CDR3 has 15 amino acids. V gave up 5 bases and J gave up 6 bases; unmatched junction bases: 10. The CDR3 DNA sequence: TGTGCCAGCAGCATCGGCGGACAGGGGCAAGATGGCTACACCTTC. As protein: CASSIGGQGQDGYTF.

The chain employs TRBV19 and TRBJ2-1; D is possibly TRBD1 (6 bases). Germline CDR1 LNHDA, CDR2 SQIVND (reference sequence). This CDR3 has 15 amino acids. Trimming removed 6 bases from V and 0 bases from J, with 12 bases in between. CDR3 residues: CASSLGQSSYNEQFF. The CDR3 bases are TGTGCCAGTAGCCTTGGACAGAGCTCCTACAATGAGCAGTTCTTC.